Included here is one T cell receptor beta chain sequence, with context. The antigen remains undetermined. The record originates from a study of OX40 agonist ivuxolimab in advanced cancers. The study, taken as a whole, reports: Partial responders treated at 0.1-3.0 mg/kg exhibited clonal expansion among the lowest measured.

Germline CDR1 and CDR2: MNHNY and SVGAGI (reference sequence). Trimming removed 5 bases from V and 7 bases from J; junction bases left unmatched: 7. The CDR3 extends over 15 amino acids. Generated by immunoSEQ multiplex PCR, the TCRdb table keeps only in-frame clones and is missing some. The sample lists 85,000 to 130,000 clones, 90% occurring once. The rearrangement uses TRBV6-6 and TRBJ1-4, with 10 bases matching TRBD1. The source material was CD4+ or CD8+ T cells sorted from blood, sampled in a trial of the OX40 agonist ivuxolimab. This TCR was sampled from an adult with an advanced solid tumor such as melanoma, head and neck, liver or kidney cancer. The CDR3 region is CASSALGQGIEKLFF. In DNA form, the CDR3 reads TGTGCCAGCAGTGCCCTGGGACAGGGGATTGAAAAACTGTTTTTT.